This TCR beta chain appears in the sequencing data of a study of CD8 T cells in Susac syndrome. The CD8+ and CD4+ T cells were isolated magnetically using a negative isolation approach, whereas the TEMRA cells were enriched by FACS. After extraction with the RNeasy kit, about 0.5 to 1 ug of the RNA was reverse transcribed using random hexamers. The amplification used immunoSEQ multiplex PCR on TCR beta CDR3; it spanned 54 Vbeta and 13 Jbeta. In TCRdb, the immunoSEQ multiplex PCR reads were re-called with MiXCR into one record per CDR3 protein. The table shows 120,000 to 150,000 distinct CDR3 sequences, with approximately 94% occurring only once. The study's findings and limits: In its TCR sequencing and HLA analysis, the study acknowledged that the number of individuals was relatively small.

The CDR3 runs 15 residues. Of note for this clonotype: The antigen is undetermined.

The rearrangement links TRBV21-1 to TRBJ2-1; the D call of TRBD1 is as the table states it, not checked on the DNA. TRBV21-1 is designated a pseudogene. The clonotype was recovered from a human donor in good health. Sequenced material: CD4+ T cells from PBMCs. This chain's CDR3 is CASSKECGTGSEQFF. DNA of the CDR3: TGTGCCAGCAGCAAAGAATGTGGGACAGGGAGTGAGCAGTTCTTC.